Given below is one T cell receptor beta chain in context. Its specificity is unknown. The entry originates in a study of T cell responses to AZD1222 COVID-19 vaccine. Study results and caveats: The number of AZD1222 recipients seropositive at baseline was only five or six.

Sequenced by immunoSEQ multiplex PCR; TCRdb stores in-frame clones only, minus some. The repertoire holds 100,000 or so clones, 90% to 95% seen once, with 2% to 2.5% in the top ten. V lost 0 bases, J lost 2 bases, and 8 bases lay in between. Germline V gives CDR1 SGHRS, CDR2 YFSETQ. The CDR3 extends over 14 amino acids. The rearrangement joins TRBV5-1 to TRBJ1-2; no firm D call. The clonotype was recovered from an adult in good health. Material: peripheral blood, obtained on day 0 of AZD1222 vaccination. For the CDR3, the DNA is TGCGCCAGCAGCTTGGTTGAAGGGAACTATGGCTACACCTTC. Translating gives CASSLVEGNYGYTF.